The present T cell receptor beta chain was sequenced within a study of shared clonotypes between healthy human individuals. Whole-study context: The people who gave samples were two women and a few men aged 18 to 49.

CDR3 length equals 12 residues. V was clipped by 5 bases and J by 4 bases, with 8 bases between them. Germline lookup yields CDR1 SNHLY and CDR2 FYNNEI. Every donor, a Caucasian adult, lived in Nashville, Tennessee. This clone came up a few times. Amplification in unsorted PBMC replicate PCRs started from approximately 300 ng DNA, which equals some 29,000 T cell genomes. The assay was immunoSEQ multiplex PCR, and TCRdb's table has in-frame clones only and misses some. The sample lists over 400,000 clones, roughly 80% occurring once. Specimen: PBMCs. The chain has TRBV2 and TRBJ1-2; the D is unclear. The source is a woman aged 40-49 years in good health. Some clones in this sample may be carry-over from other donors' samples. The CDR3 DNA reads TGTGCCAGCAGTACGGGGTTCTATGGCTACACCTTC. As protein: CASSTGFYGYTF.